Below, one TCR beta chain is given with its context. Its antigen is still unknown. Trimming took 2 bases from V and 2 from J; bases not matched to a gene: 6. Germline CDR1 and CDR2: SGHTA and FQGNSA. The CDR3 spans 17 residues. This record comes from a study of T cell responses to AZD1222 COVID-19 vaccine. Notes on the study in general: At baseline, just 5 or 6 AZD1222 recipients tested seropositive. Among vaccine-associated CD4 TCRs, coverage spanned spike, with dominance at 160-218 and 743-854.

The data were produced by immunoSEQ multiplex PCR, yet TCRdb's version contains in-frame clones alone and is incomplete. The sample lists around 84,000 clones, 70% to 90% occurring once. Researchers grouped second doses given at about 4 or about 12 weeks into one pool. The clonotype was recovered from an adult who received the AZD1222 COVID-19 vaccine. J is TRBJ2-3 and V is TRBV7-2; 11 bases map to TRBD2. The material sequenced was peripheral blood, taken 28 days after the second AZD1222 dose. The CDR3 here is CASSLIPGLAATDTQYF. CDR3 DNA: TGTGCCAGCAGCTTAATTCCGGGACTAGCGGCCACAGATACGCAGTATTTT.